The clone carrying this TCR beta chain was recorded a few times. What it recognizes is unknown. The data stem from a study of beta chain features in type 1 diabetes. On average, the one heparinised blood draw given by each donor was roughly 100 mL. A sort by CD45RO/CCR7/CD25/CD127/CD95/CD27 yielded CD4+ naive, central memory, regulatory and stem cell-like memory cells. Expressed TCRB transcripts got sequenced, as all isolated RNA was reverse transcribed. The protocol was immunoSEQ multiplex PCR, while the TCRdb copy is restricted to in-frame clones and leaves out a portion. The sample shows some 660,000 clones, 11% to 15% of them seen only once. Study observations and caveats: A moderate, significant TCRB CDR3 shortening appeared in type 1 diabetes across four CD4+ subsets. Type 1 diabetes patients had VDJ junctions that carried fewer insertions and more deletions. The study found that naive, central memory and Treg TCRB repertoires appeared more similar in patients than in healthy donors.

Germline-derived CDR1 and CDR2 are LNHNV and YYDKDF (reference sequence). Deletions cut 5 bases from V and 2 bases from J, with 12 bases between. The CDR3 has 14 amino acids. This sequence originates from a man younger than 30 with type 1 diabetes. The J gene is TRBJ2-5, the V gene TRBV15; D might be TRBD2 (6 bases). Sequenced input: naive CD4+ T cells from blood. DNA for the CDR3: TGTGCCACCAGCGGGGGGACGGATCAAGAGACCCAGTACTTC. The encoded protein is CATSGGTDQETQYF. Filled out from reference TRBV15 and TRBJ2-5, the complete variable domain reads DAMVIQNPRYQVTQFGKPVTLSCSQTLNHNVMYWYQQKSSQAPKLLFHYYDKDFNNEADTPDNFQSRRPNTSFCFLDIRSPGLGDTAMYLCATSGGTDQETQYFGPGTRLLVL.